The TCR beta chain described here comes from a study of blood T cell repertoires in COVID-19 (dated by TCRdb to the early 2020s). In terms of the full investigation: The collaborator samples originated in the United States, Italy and Spain and spanned the acute and convalescent phases of COVID-19. Nearly every sample came with metadata listing a de-identified subject ID, COVID-19 status, age in years and sex. Where available, HLA class I and class II types were obtained from metadata supplied by the sample provider rather than from assay-based typing. The dataset comprised deeply sampled blood TCRbeta repertoires from subjects exposed to, actively infected with, or recovered from COVID-19. The samples were drawn from the first 160 participants of the ongoing ImmuneRACE study and from over a thousand subjects provided by 6 global collaborators. The repertoires were made available in a free public database intended to serve as a resource for research on the immune response to SARS-CoV-2. The material from the prospective study consisted of cDNA or gDNA derived from T cells, B-cell-depleted T cells, or PBMCs. Beyond this particular receptor, the publication reports: How much clinical and demographic metadata was included differed by source and by participant, and the metadata was provided uncurated.

The immunoSEQ Assay, a bias-controlled multiplex PCR, was used to amplify TCRbeta CDR3 regions from genomic DNA. Concerning the study's data processing: The number of nucleated cells in each sample was estimated by amplification of reference gene primers within the assay. Sequence reads were collapsed and filtered to measure the absolute abundance of every unique TCRbeta CDR3 rearrangement. For each sample, productive Simpson clonality was calculated by taking the square root of Simpson's diversity index across productive rearrangements. Not all clones reach the TCRdb copy of this immuneACCESS table, which keeps in-frame sequences only. Checked studies attribute under half of the gap to unresolved V genes and leave the rest unexplained. Clone size and V and J calls were adopted from that table, with D and trimming inferred from the DNA. A total of about 190,000 clones appear in this sample, 88% of them only once. The top ten clones comprise 1.5% to 2% of the sample.

The collaborating institutions used their own protocols to collect whole blood in K2EDTA tubes. For TCRbeta analysis, collaborators shipped samples in one of three forms: frozen whole blood, isolated PBMCs, or DNA extracted from either of those sample types. In the case of this clone: Its antigen is still unknown. No qualities accompany the bases; no much larger clone lies one base away.

The sample comprised peripheral blood. The clonotype was recovered from a man aged 18 to 30 with active or convalescent COVID-19.

The CDR3 region: CASSPPIESTEAFF. The DNA sequence is given as TGTGCCAGCTCACCACCGATAGAATCGACTGAAGCTTTCTTT. Rearrangement joined TRBV18 to TRBJ1-1; the D gene is unclear. Trimming takes 0 bases from V and 5 bases from J, and the germline ends sit 10 bases apart. CDR1 and CDR2, per the germline V gene, are KGHSH and LQKENI. The CDR3 runs 14 residues from the cysteine to the phenylalanine. The retained sequence is limited to the CDR3, 42 bases, with the frame set at the first base. With the portions outside the CDR3 filled from the reference TRBV18 and TRBJ1-1 genes, the complete variable region becomes NAGVMQNPRHLVRRRGQEARLRCSPMKGHSHVYWYRQLPEEGLKFMVYLQKENIIDESGMPKERFSAEFPKEGPSILRIQQVVRGDSAAYFCASSPPIESTEAFFGQGTRLTVV.